The 27 T cell receptor beta chains presented below share a single source sample, sequenced in a study of cytomegalovirus exposure and HLA in healthy donors (dated by TCRdb to 2017 to 2019). The method was the immunoSEQ multiplex PCR assay. The source is immuneACCESS, and TCRdb retained only in-frame sequences with V and J called. Part of the clones is not carried over; for the studies checked, unresolved V genes explain less than half of this, and the remainder is unexplained. The sample table contains approximately 130,000 clones; only one count was recorded for about 90% of them. The ten largest clones represent about 1.9% of the sample. Material: PBMCs. All receptors come from a woman in her late teens or twenties in good health and CMV-seronegative.

The rearrangement joins TRBV28 to TRBJ2-2; D is perhaps TRBD2 (6 bases). V lost 3 bases and J 5 bases, leaving 13 bases between the germline ends. CDR1 is MDHEN, CDR2 SYDVKM, per germline. The CDR3 has 15 residues. This CDR3 is CASSLGGKGTGELFF. The CDR3 region has the DNA TGTGCCAGCAGTTTGGGCGGGAAAGGGACCGGGGAGCTGTTTTTT.

This clone was counted once. The chain employs TRBV9 and TRBJ1-6; maybe TRBD1 (5 bases). CDR1 is SGDLS, CDR2 YYNGEE, per germline. V lost 4 bases, J lost 13 bases, and 18 bases lay in between. The length of the CDR3 is 14 residues. CDR3 sequence reads: CASSPGGGIGPLHF. CDR3 nucleotides: TGTGCCAGCAGCCCCGGGGGGGGGATCGGGCCCCTCCACTTT. Full variable domain (missing parts from reference TRBV9 and TRBJ1-6): DSGVTQTPKHLITATGQRVTLRCSPRSGDLSVYWYQQSLDQGLQFLIQYYNGEERAKGNILERFSAQQFPDLHSELNLSSLELGDSALYFCASSPGGGIGPLHFGNGTRLTVT.

This chain connects TRBV18 to TRBJ2-1; 10 positions match TRBD1. The CDR3 covers 15 residues. V lost 4 bases and J lost 4; bases outside the gene matches: 4. Germline-derived CDR1 and CDR2 are KGHSH and LQKENI. CDR3 in DNA: TGTGCCAGCTCACAACCGGGACAGGGGTACAATGAGCAGTTCTTC. It specifies CASSQPGQGYNEQFF.

This clone has only one observation. This sequence joins TRBV2 and TRBJ2-7, with D tentatively TRBD1 (5 bases). The CDR3 consists of 14 residues. The germline V gene encodes CDR1 SNHLY and CDR2 FYNNEI. Between the trimmed V and J ends, which lost 2 bases and 3 bases, there was a span of 11 bases. CDR3 protein: CASSESRVLYEQYF. In nucleotides, the CDR3 is TGTGCCAGCAGTGAAAGCAGGGTCCTCTACGAGCAGTACTTC. The full variable domain, completed using reference TRBV2 and TRBJ2-7, is EPEVTQTPSHQVTQMGQEVILRCVPISNHLYFYWYRQILGQKVEFLVSFYNNEISEKSEIFDDQFSVERPDGSNFTLKIRSTKLEDSAMYFCASSESRVLYEQYFGPGTRLTVT.

V usage is TRBV5-1 and J usage is TRBJ2-1; possible D gene TRBD2, 5 bases. Germline lookup yields CDR1 SGHRS and CDR2 YFSETQ. This CDR3 comprises 17 residues. V was clipped by 0 bases and J by 5 bases, with 18 bases between them. The CDR3 spells CASSLVPVALRHNEQFF. CDR3 sequence (DNA): TGCGCCAGCAGCTTGGTCCCAGTAGCGCTCCGCCACAATGAGCAGTTCTTC. Combining the CDR3 with reference TRBV5-1 and TRBJ2-1 gives the whole variable domain KAGVTQTPRYLIKTRGQQVTLSCSPISGHRSVSWYQQTPGQGLQFLFEYFSETQRNKGNFPGRFSGRQFSNSRSEMNVSTLELGDSALYLCASSLVPVALRHNEQFFGPGTRLTVL.

This CDR3 reads CAISVDRGSTDTQYF. The DNA of the CDR3 is TGTGCCATCAGTGTGGACAGGGGGAGTACAGATACGCAGTATTTT. The rearrangement links TRBV10-3 to TRBJ2-3; 10 bases align to TRBD1. This CDR3 is built from 15 residues. Germline V lookup: CDR1 ENHRY, CDR2 SYGVKD. J gave up 3 bases and V 4 bases, and 4 bases lay outside the gene matches.

The V gene is TRBV11-2, the J gene TRBJ2-3; D remains unclear. Germline V gene sequence: CDR1 SGHAT, CDR2 FQNNGV. CDR3 size: 13 residues. V was trimmed by 1 base and J by 8 bases, leaving 10 bases between them. The CDR3 DNA is TGTGCCAGCAGCTTAGGAATTTACGGTACGCAGTATTTT. The encoded protein is CASSLGIYGTQYF.

J is TRBJ2-2 and V is TRBV28, with D unresolved. Germline V gene lookup returns CDR1 MDHEN and CDR2 SYDVKM. The CDR3 is 13 residues long. Trimming took off 2 bases at V and 6 bases at J, with 7 bases between the two ends. CDR3 sequence: CASSLQKSGELFF. The CDR3 region has the DNA TGTGCCAGCAGTTTACAGAAGTCCGGGGAGCTGTTTTTT.

This chain uses TRBV9 with TRBJ2-3, with 7 bases identical to TRBD1. V dropped 4 bases and J dropped 4; count of bases not matched to a gene: 9. CDR1 and CDR2 (germline): SGDLS, YYNGEE. The CDR3 has 15 residues. The CDR3 nucleotides are TGTGCCAGCAGCCCGACAGGGCAGAATCCAGATACGCAGTATTTT. Its protein product is CASSPTGQNPDTQYF.

This chain connects TRBV6-5 to TRBJ1-2, with D uncertain. Per germline, CDR1 MNHEY and CDR2 SVGAGI. CDR3 length: 14 amino acids. Trimming left V 3 bases short and J 8 bases short, with 16 bases between. The CDR3 reads CASSYGRRISGYTF. The CDR3 nucleotides are TGTGCCAGCAGTTATGGGCGGAGGATTTCAGGCTACACCTTC.

The chain is built from TRBV13 and TRBJ1-1; D unresolved. The V gene's germline CDR1 is PRHDT and CDR2 FYEKMQ (reference sequence). V lost 0 bases and J 2 bases, leaving 4 bases between the germline ends. CDR3 size: 13 residues. The CDR3 here is CASSLGANTEAFF. The CDR3 DNA follows: TGTGCCAGCAGCTTAGGGGCCAACACTGAAGCTTTCTTT.

The V and J genes are TRBV28 and TRBJ1-5, with 8 bases fitting TRBD1. V lost 3 bases to trimming and J lost 4 bases; unmatched junction nucleotides: 14. Germline V gene lookup returns CDR1 MDHEN and CDR2 SYDVKM. The CDR3 sequence is 18 residues long. CDR3 in amino acids: CASSFNRGSPTRNQPQHF. The CDR3 coding sequence is TGTGCCAGCAGTTTTAACAGGGGGAGCCCAACACGGAATCAGCCCCAGCATTTT.

This clone was detected once. The chain has TRBV28 and TRBJ1-2, with TRBD1 matching 8 bases. CDR1 and CDR2 (germline): MDHEN, SYDVKM. This CDR3 spans 16 amino acids. After removal of 6 bases from V and 2 bases from J, the junction contained 11 bases not matched to a gene. CDR3 nucleotides: TGTGCCAGCAGCCTCGGAGGGACAGGATCCAACTATGGCTACACCTTC. This sequence encodes CASSLGGTGSNYGYTF.

This chain uses TRBV27 with TRBJ2-3; 9 bases match TRBD1. Per germline, CDR1 MNHEY and CDR2 SMNVEV (reference sequence). This CDR3 contains 15 residues. Unmatched junction bases numbered 4, after V lost 5 bases and J lost 1 base. Written as DNA, the CDR3 is TGTGCCAGCAGTGGGGACAGGGATGGCACAGATACGCAGTATTTT. Translated: CASSGDRDGTDTQYF.

The J gene is TRBJ1-4, the V gene TRBV4-3, with 7 nucleotides matching TRBD1. Germline trimming cut 4 bases from V and 5 bases from J; bases unmatched to any gene: 4. The CDR3 has 14 amino acids. CDR1 LGHNA and CDR2 YSLEER come from the germline V gene. CDR3: CASSRDRSNEKLFF. As DNA, the CDR3 is TGCGCCAGCAGCCGGGACAGATCCAATGAAAAACTGTTTTTT.

The J gene is TRBJ1-6, the V gene TRBV13; no clear D gene. The CDR3 consists of 14 residues. Trimming removed 5 bases from V and 9 bases from J, with 14 bases in between. Looked up from germline, CDR1 is PRHDT and CDR2 is FYEKMQ (reference sequence). This CDR3 reads CASSEAGEGSPLHF. Here the CDR3 DNA reads TGTGCCAGCAGCGAAGCAGGTGAGGGTTCACCCCTCCACTTT.

The chain recombines TRBV27 with TRBJ2-7, with 8 positions matching TRBD2. Germline V gives CDR1 MNHEY, CDR2 SMNVEV (reference sequence). The J segment lost 1 base and the V segment lost 2 bases, leaving 1 base of the junction unmatched. The CDR3 is made up of 14 amino acids. CDR3 nucleotides: TGTGCCAGCAGTTTAATAGCGGGATCCTACGAGCAGTACTTC. Its protein is CASSLIAGSYEQYF.

The chain recombines TRBV28 with TRBJ2-1, with 8 bases fitting TRBD2. Germline values: CDR1 MDHEN, CDR2 SYDVKM. The CDR3 consists of 14 residues. After removal of 8 bases from V and 5 bases from J, the junction contained 8 bases not matched to a gene. CDR3 nucleotide sequence: TGTGCCAGCGCTGGGGGAGCGGGAGACAATGAGCAGTTCTTC. This codes for CASAGGAGDNEQFF.

The chain is built from TRBV18 and TRBJ2-2; no definite D call. V was shortened by 6 bases and J by 6 bases, with 14 bases between the two germline ends. The germline CDR1 and CDR2 sequences are KGHSH and LQKENI. The CDR3 is made up of 14 amino acids. CDR3 sequence: CASSTTAGSGELFF. The CDR3 nucleotides read TGTGCCAGCTCTACAACAGCAGGTTCCGGGGAGCTGTTTTTT.

This chain connects TRBV9 to TRBJ1-1; 8 bases map to TRBD1. The CDR3 consists of 14 residues. The V segment lost 3 bases and the J segment 0 bases; nucleotides outside the gene matches: 1. Germline-derived CDR1 and CDR2 are SGDLS and YYNGEE. CDR3 protein: CASSGTGLNTEAFF. DNA for the CDR3: TGTGCCAGCAGCGGGACAGGGTTGAACACTGAAGCTTTCTTT. Full variable domain (outside the CDR3, taken from reference TRBV9 and TRBJ1-1): DSGVTQTPKHLITATGQRVTLRCSPRSGDLSVYWYQQSLDQGLQFLIQYYNGEERAKGNILERFSAQQFPDLHSELNLSSLELGDSALYFCASSGTGLNTEAFFGQGTRLTVV.

This chain links TRBV9 with TRBJ1-6; D call uncertain. V was clipped by 0 bases and J by 9 bases, with 10 bases between them. Germline values: CDR1 SGDLS, CDR2 YYNGEE. This CDR3 is 14 amino acids long. In DNA, the CDR3 is TGTGCCAGCAGCGTAGGACCCACAGTTTCACCCCTCCACTTT. It is translated as CASSVGPTVSPLHF.

This clone was picked up one time. This chain uses TRBV6-6 with TRBJ1-6; D is perhaps TRBD1 (6 bases). V was shortened by 6 bases and J by 9 bases, with 18 bases between the two germline ends. This CDR3 has 15 amino acids. Germline V gene lookup returns CDR1 MNHNY and CDR2 SVGAGI (reference sequence). CDR3 sequence: CASRTFTGTSSPLHF. Here the CDR3 DNA reads TGTGCCAGCAGAACCTTTACAGGGACGAGTTCACCCCTCCACTTT.

The V call is TRBV5-1, the J call TRBJ2-3; tentative D call: TRBD1 (6 bases). From germline, CDR1 is SGHRS and CDR2 YFSETQ. CDR3 length equals 19 residues. V lost 4 bases, J lost 2 bases, and 26 bases lay in between. The CDR3 DNA sequence: TGCGCCAGCAGCCGGCGATCAAACCTTGGACAGCCATCCACAGATACGCAGTATTTT. Its protein is CASSRRSNLGQPSTDTQYF.

This chain joins TRBV11-2 and TRBJ2-2, with D possibly being TRBD2 (5 bases). The CDR3 totals 15 residues. V was clipped by 5 bases and J by 0 bases, with 10 bases between them. Germline values: CDR1 SGHAT, CDR2 FQNNGV. CDR3 DNA: TGTGCCAGCAGCAAAGGACTGGCGAACACCGGGGAGCTGTTTTTT. Residues: CASSKGLANTGELFF.

The gene calls are TRBV5-8 and TRBJ2-7, with D possibly being TRBD2 (7 bases). The germline V and J ends were trimmed by 2 bases and 1 base, with 13 bases remaining between them. CDR1 and CDR2 from the germline V gene are SGHTS and YDEGEE. The CDR3 consists of 15 residues. The CDR3 protein is CASSLSGGASYEQYF. As DNA, the CDR3 is TGTGCCAGCAGCTTATCGGGGGGCGCATCCTACGAGCAGTACTTC. The full variable domain, with the rest looked up from reference TRBV5-8 and TRBJ2-7, is EAGVTQSPTHLIKTRGQQATLRCSPISGHTSVYWYQQALGLGLQFLLWYDEGEERNRGNFPPRFSGRQFPNYSSELNVNALELEDSALYLCASSLSGGASYEQYFGPGTRLTVT.

The genes are TRBV28 and TRBJ1-1; unclear D gene. V gave up 3 bases and J gave up 1 base, with 3 bases separating them. CDR3 length equals 12 residues. Germline V gene data show CDR1 as MDHEN and CDR2 as SYDVKM. As DNA, the CDR3 is TGTGCCAGCAGTTTCGGGAACACTGAAGCTTTCTTT. This gives the protein CASSFGNTEAFF. Full variable domain (remainder filled in from reference TRBV28 and TRBJ1-1): DVKVTQSSRYLVKRTGEKVFLECVQDMDHENMFWYRQDPGLGLRLIYFSYDVKMKEKGDIPEGYSVSREKKERFSLILESASTNQTSMYLCASSFGNTEAFFGQGTRLTVV.

The chain recombines TRBV6-1 with TRBJ2-1, with 7 bases matching TRBD2. Germline-derived CDR1 and CDR2 are MNHNS and SASEGT. Unmatched junction bases numbered 13, after V lost 5 bases and J lost 9 bases. The CDR3 sequence is 15 residues long. The CDR3 DNA is TGTGCCAGCAGTCCTCACGGACTAGTCCGCCCTGAGCAGTTCTTC. Translating gives CASSPHGLVRPEQFF.